What follows describes a single T cell receptor (beta chain). Its target is not known. The sample is drawn from a study of cytomegalovirus exposure and HLA in healthy donors. Study in general: Findings of an earlier analysis included more than 90 million unique TCR beta sequences from 200 million or so T cells. For the approximately 360 genotyped donors, around 76% fell within the Caucasian-associated ancestry cluster. Study-wide results and limits: Among TCR beta chains, those listed as cytomegalovirus-associated numbered about 160.

CDR1 MNHNS and CDR2 SASEGT come from the germline V gene. This CDR3 has 15 amino acids. The study ran its PCR with 60 Vbeta and 13 Jbeta primers. Produced via immunoSEQ multiplex PCR; TCRdb's table is partial and in-frame only. The sample is made up of 120,000 to 150,000 clones, and the top ten hold approximately 2.4% of it. The origin of this receptor is a man in his forties in good health and CMV-seronegative. Sequencing was done on a sample of PBMCs. V gene TRBV6-1 combines with J gene TRBJ2-5, with 12 positions matching TRBD2. Judging by the DNA end, TRBJ2-7 fits better; the J call may be wrong. The CDR3 DNA follows: TGTGCCAGCAGCAAAACTAGCGGGGGGTTCTACGAGCAGTACTTC. This translates into CASSKTSGGFYEQYF.